This T cell receptor (beta chain) stems from a study of cytomegalovirus exposure and HLA in healthy donors. Study-wide findings and caveats: In most subjects, TCR beta sequences reportedly gave accurate predictions of HLA-A and HLA-B alleles.

Vbeta (60) and Jbeta (13) primers were used in the PCR. Here immunoSEQ multiplex PCR was the method, and the copy in TCRdb shows in-frame clones only, minus some. This repertoire shows approximately 150,000 clones, about 75% found once; its top ten account for approximately 7%. Worth noting for this clone: Its antigen is as yet unknown.

The receptor's source is a male donor in good health and CMV-seropositive. The sequenced sample consisted of PBMCs.

The CDR3 DNA is TGTGCCAGCAGTGACCGGCGGAAAGAGACCCAGTACTTC. The encoded protein is CASSDRRKETQYF. The chain links TRBV6-1 to TRBJ2-5; D is undetermined. V dropped 3 bases and J dropped 3 bases, with 8 bases sitting between them. The CDR3 loop spans 13 amino acids. Germline V gene sequence: CDR1 MNHNS, CDR2 SASEGT.